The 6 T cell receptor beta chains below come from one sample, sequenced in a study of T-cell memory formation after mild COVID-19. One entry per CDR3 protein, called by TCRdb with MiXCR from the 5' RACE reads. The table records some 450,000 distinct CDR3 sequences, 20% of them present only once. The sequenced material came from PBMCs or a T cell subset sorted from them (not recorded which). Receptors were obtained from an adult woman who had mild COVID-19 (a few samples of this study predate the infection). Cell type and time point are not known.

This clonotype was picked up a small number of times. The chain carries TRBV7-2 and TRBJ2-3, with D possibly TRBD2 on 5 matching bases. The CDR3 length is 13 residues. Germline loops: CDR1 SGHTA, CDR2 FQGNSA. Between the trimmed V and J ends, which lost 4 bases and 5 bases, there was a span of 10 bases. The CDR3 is CASSSRAGDTQYF. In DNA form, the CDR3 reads TGTGCCAGCAGCTCGAGGGCAGGAGATACGCAGTATTTT.

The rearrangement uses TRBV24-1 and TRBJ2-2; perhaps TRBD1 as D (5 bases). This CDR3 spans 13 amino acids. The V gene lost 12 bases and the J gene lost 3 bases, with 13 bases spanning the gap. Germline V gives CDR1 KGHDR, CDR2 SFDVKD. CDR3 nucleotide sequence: TGTGCCGCCCAGGGAAGGTACACCGGGGAGCTGTTTTTT. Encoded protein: CAAQGRYTGELFF.

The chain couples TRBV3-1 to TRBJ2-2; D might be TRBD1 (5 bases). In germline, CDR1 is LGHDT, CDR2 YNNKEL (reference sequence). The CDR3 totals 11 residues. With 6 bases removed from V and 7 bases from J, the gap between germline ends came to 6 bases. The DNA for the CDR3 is TGTGCCAGCAGGGGGCACGGGGAGCTGTTTTTT. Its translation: CASRGHGELFF.

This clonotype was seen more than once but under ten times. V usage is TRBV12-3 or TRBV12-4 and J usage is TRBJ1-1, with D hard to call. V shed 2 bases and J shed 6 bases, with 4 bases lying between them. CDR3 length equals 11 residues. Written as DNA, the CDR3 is TGTGCCAGCAGTTTATACGCTGAAGCTTTCTTT. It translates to CASSLYAEAFF.

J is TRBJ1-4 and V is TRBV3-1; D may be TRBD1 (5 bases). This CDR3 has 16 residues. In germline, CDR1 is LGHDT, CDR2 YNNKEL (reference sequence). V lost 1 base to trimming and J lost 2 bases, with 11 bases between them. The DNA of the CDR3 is TGTGCCAGCAGCCAAGCATCGGGGGGGACTAATGAAAAACTGTTTTTT. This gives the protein CASSQASGGTNEKLFF. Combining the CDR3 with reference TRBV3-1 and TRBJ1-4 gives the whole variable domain DTAVSQTPKYLVTQMGNDKSIKCEQNLGHDTMYWYKQDSKKFLKIMFSYNNKELIINETVPNRFSPKSPDKAHLNLHINSLELGDSAVYFCASSQASGGTNEKLFFGSGTQLSVL.

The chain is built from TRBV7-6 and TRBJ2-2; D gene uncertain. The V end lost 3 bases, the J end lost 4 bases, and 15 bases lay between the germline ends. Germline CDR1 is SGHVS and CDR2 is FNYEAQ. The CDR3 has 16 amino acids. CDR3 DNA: TGTGCCAGCAGCTTGGCGGCTCCCCTGGGCACCGGGGAGCTGTTTTTT. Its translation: CASSLAAPLGTGELFF.